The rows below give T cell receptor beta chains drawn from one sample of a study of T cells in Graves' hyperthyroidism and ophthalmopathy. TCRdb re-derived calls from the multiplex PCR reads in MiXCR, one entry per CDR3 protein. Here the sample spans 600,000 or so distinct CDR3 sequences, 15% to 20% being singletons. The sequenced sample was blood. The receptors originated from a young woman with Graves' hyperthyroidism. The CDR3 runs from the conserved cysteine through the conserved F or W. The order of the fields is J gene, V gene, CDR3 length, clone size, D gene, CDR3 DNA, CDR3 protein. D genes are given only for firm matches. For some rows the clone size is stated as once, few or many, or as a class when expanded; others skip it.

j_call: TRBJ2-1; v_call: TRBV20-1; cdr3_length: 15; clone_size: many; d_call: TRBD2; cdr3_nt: TGCAGTGCTAGAGTTGACCGGGGGGGGAGGAATGAGCAGTTCTTC; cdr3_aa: CSARVDRGGRNEQFF
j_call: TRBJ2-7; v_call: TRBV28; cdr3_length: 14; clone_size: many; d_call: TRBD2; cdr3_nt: TGTGCCAGCAGTTCCGGGACTAGTTCTTACGAGCAGTACTTC; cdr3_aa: CASSSGTSSYEQYF
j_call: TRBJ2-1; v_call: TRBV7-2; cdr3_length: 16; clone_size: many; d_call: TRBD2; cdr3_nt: TGTGCCAGCAGCCGTTTACTAGCGGGAGCTACGCATGAGCAGTTCTTC; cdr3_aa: CASSRLLAGATHEQFF
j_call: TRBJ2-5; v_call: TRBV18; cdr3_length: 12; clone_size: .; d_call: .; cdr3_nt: TGTGCCAGCTCACCGTATGTAGAGACCCAGTACTTC; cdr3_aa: CASSPYVETQYF
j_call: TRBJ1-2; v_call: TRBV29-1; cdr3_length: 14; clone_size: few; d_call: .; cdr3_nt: TGCAGCGTGGGGGCCCTTCAGGGGCGGAGTGGCTACACCTTC; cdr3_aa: CSVGALQGRSGYTF
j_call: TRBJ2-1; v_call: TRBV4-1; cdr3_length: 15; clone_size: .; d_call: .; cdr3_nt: TGCGCCAGCAGCCAAGTCGGGAGCCCCGGGGATGAGCAGTTCTTC; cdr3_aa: CASSQVGSPGDEQFF
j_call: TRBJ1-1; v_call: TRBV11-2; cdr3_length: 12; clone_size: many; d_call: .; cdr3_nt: TGTGCCAGCAGCTTCCTTGGGGCTGAAGCTTTCTTT; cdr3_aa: CASSFLGAEAFF
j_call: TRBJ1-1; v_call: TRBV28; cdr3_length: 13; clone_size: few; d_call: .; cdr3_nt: TGTGCCAGCTCCTCAGCGGAGAACACTGAAGCTTTCTTT; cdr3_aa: CASSSAENTEAFF
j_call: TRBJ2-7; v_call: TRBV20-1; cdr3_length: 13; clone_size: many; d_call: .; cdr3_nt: TGCAGTGCAACAAGACAGAGGGTCTACGAGCAGTACTTC; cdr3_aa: CSATRQRVYEQYF
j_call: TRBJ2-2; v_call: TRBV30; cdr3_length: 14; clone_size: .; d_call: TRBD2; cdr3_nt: TGTGCCTGGAGTGGAGGGAGGGCCGCCGGGGAGCTGTTTTTT; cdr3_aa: CAWSGGRAAGELFF
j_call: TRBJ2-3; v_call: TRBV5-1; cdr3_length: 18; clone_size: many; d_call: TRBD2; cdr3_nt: TGCGCCAGCAGCTCACGAACGGGACTAGCGGGAGGCACAGATACGCAGTATTTT; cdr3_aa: CASSSRTGLAGGTDTQYF
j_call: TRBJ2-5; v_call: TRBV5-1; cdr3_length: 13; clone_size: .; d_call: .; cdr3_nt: TGCGCCAGCAGCCCGAGAATGTCAGAGACCCAGTACTTC; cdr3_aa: CASSPRMSETQYF
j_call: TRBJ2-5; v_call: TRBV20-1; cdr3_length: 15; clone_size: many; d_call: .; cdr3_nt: TGCAGTGCTAGAGAAGGGACCGGAATTTGGGAGACCCAGTACTTC; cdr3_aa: CSAREGTGIWETQYF